This passage covers 2 T cell receptor beta chains from one sample sequenced in a study of identical twins. TCRdb ran MiXCR on the 5' RACE reads and lists one entry per CDR3 protein. The sample consists of around 690,000 distinct CDR3 sequences, over 20% of them appearing once. The data were also submitted as part of a second study, on T cells expressing NK-cell markers.

The sequenced material came from PBMCs. The receptors stem from a woman aged 18-35 years in good health.

This chain connects TRBV6-5 to TRBJ2-1, with D unclear. This CDR3 region has 15 residues. From germline, CDR1 is MNHEY and CDR2 SVGAGI. The ends were cut back, 0 bases at V and 4 bases at J, with 10 bases in the middle. The CDR3 region has the DNA TGTGCCAGCAGTTACTCGCCCGACTTGTACAATGAGCAGTTCTTC. Translating it yields CASSYSPDLYNEQFF.

This clonotype has a handful of counts. The gene calls are TRBV12-3 or TRBV12-4 and TRBJ1-5; D is unresolved. The CDR3 runs to 12 residues. V was pared by 3 bases and J by 11 bases, with 11 bases between. CDR3 sequence: CASSFGGLAQHF. For the CDR3, the DNA is TGTGCCAGCAGTTTCGGTGGGCTGGCCCAGCATTTT.